Below, one T cell receptor (beta chain) is given with its context. Its antigen is not known. Sequence at one end of the junction differs from germline and may be a read error. It was RNA transcripts that yielded the amplified TCR beta CDR3 regions. The HTBI set primed first-round TCR CDR3 RT-PCR. TCRdb analysed the multiplex PCR reads with MiXCR anew, one entry per CDR3 protein. Of 300,000 to 400,000 distinct CDR3 sequences listed, over 11% were seen once; the top ten hold approximately 25%. Per the germline V gene, CDR1 is MNHEY and CDR2 is SVGAGI. This CDR3 has 15 amino acids. The data were obtained in a study of T cells in Graves' hyperthyroidism and ophthalmopathy. General observations from the study: Ophthalmopathy was identified by the model a median roughly 6.5 months ahead of onset. Most expanded thyroid clonotypes above 0.001 recurred in blood.

Exclusion followed for patients with uncontrolled infection, other autoimmune disease, pregnancy or lactation. PBMCs came from more than 8.5 ml fresh peripheral blood. The sequence came from a woman aged 25 to 39 with Graves' hyperthyroidism. The rearrangement links TRBV6-5 to TRBJ2-2, with D perhaps being TRBD1 or TRBD2 (5 bases each). Material for sequencing was blood. This chain's CDR3 is CASSYWIGTTGELFF. The CDR3 DNA sequence: TGTGCCAGCAGCTACTGGATAGGGACCACCGGGGAGCTGTTTTTT.